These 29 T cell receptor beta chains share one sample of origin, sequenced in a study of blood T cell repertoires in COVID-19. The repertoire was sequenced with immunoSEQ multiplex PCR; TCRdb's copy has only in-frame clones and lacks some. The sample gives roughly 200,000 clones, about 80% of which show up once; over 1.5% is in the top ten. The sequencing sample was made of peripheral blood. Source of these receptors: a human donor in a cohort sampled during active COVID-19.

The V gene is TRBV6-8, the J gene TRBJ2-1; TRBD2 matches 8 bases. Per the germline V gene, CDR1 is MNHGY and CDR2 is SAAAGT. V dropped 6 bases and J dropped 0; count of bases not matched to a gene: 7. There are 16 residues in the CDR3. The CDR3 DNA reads TGTGCCAGCAGCGGGACGACTAGCGACTCCTACAATGAGCAGTTCTTC. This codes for CASSGTTSDSYNEQFF.

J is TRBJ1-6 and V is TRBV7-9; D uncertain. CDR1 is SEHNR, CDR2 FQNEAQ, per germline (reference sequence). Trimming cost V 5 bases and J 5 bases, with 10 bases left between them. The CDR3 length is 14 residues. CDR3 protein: CASSRRENNSPLHF. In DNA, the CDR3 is TGTGCCAGCAGCCGCCGGGAGAATAATTCACCCCTCCACTTT.

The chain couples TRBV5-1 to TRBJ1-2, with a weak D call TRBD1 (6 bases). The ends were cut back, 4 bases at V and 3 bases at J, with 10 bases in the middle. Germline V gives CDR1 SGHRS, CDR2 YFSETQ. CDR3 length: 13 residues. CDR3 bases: TGCGCCAGCAGCGAACAGGGATACTATGGCTACACCTTC. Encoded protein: CASSEQGYYGYTF.

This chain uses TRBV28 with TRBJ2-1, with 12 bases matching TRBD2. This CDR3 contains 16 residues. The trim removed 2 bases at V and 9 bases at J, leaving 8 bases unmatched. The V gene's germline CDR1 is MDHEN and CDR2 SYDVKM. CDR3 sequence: CASSLLIPSGRAEQFF. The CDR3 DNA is TGTGCCAGCAGTTTACTCATCCCTAGCGGGAGGGCTGAGCAGTTCTTC.

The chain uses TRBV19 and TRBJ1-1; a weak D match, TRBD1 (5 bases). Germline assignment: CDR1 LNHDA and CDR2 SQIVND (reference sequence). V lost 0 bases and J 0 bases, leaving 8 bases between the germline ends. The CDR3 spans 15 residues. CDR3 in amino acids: CASSIEQVLNTEAFF. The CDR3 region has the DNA TGTGCCAGTAGTATAGAACAGGTATTGAACACTGAAGCTTTCTTT.

The CDR3 protein is CASSPPAGGTYEQYF. The CDR3 DNA reads TGTGCCAGCAGCCCCCCTGCGGGAGGAACCTACGAGCAGTACTTC. The J gene is TRBJ2-7, the V gene TRBV7-2; 8 bases line up with TRBD2. J was trimmed by 2 bases and V by 5 bases; bases with no gene match: 8. The CDR3 is 15 residues long. The V gene's germline CDR1 is SGHTA and CDR2 FQGNSA. Full variable domain (remainder filled in from reference TRBV7-2 and TRBJ2-7): GAGVSQSPSNKVTEKGKDVELRCDPISGHTALYWYRQSLGQGLEFLIYFQGNSAPDKSGLPSDRFSAERTGGSVSTLTIQRTQQEDSAVYLCASSPPAGGTYEQYFGPGTRLTVT.

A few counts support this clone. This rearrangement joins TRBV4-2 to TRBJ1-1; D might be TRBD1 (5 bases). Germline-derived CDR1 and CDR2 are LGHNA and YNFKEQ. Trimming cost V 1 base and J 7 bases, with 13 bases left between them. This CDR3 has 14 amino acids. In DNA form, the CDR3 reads TGTGCCAGCAGCCAAGGACGGGGGAGCGGTGAAGCTTTCTTT. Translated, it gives CASSQGRGSGEAFF.

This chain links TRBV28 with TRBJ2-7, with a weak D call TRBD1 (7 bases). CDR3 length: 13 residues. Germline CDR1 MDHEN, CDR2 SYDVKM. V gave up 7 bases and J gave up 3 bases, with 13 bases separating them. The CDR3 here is CASTAGGNYEQYF. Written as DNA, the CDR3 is TGTGCCAGCACGGCAGGGGGGAACTACGAGCAGTACTTC. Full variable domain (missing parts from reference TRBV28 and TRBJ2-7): DVKVTQSSRYLVKRTGEKVFLECVQDMDHENMFWYRQDPGLGLRLIYFSYDVKMKEKGDIPEGYSVSREKKERFSLILESASTNQTSMYLCASTAGGNYEQYFGPGTRLTVT.

CDR3 sequence reads: CASRYVRGSNEKLFF. The CDR3 DNA reads TGTGCCAGCAGATACGTACGGGGGTCAAATGAAAAACTGTTTTTT. The genes are TRBV6-5 and TRBJ1-4, with D perhaps TRBD1 (5 bases). This CDR3 region has 15 residues. Germline V gene sequence: CDR1 MNHEY, CDR2 SVGAGI. V lost 6 bases and J lost 5, with 16 bases in between.

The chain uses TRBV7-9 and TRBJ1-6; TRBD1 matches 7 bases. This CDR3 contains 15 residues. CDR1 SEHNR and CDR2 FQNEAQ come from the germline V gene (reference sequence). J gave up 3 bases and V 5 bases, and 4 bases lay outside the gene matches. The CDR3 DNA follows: TGTGCCAGCAGCCAACAGGGGAACTATAATTCACCCCTCCACTTT. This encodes CASSQQGNYNSPLHF.

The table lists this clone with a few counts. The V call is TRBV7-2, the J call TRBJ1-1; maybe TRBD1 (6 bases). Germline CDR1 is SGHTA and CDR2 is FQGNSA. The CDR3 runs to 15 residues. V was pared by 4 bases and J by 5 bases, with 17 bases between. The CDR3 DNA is TGTGCCAGCAGCTGGCCCACAGGGTTTAGAACTGAAGCTTTCTTT. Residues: CASSWPTGFRTEAFF.

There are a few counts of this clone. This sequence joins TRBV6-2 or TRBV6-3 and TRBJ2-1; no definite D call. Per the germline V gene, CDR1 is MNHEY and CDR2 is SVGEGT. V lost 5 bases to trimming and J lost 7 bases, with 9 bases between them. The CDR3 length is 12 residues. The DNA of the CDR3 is TGTGCCAGCAGTAAATTCGAGAATGAGCAGTTCTTC. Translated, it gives CASSKFENEQFF.

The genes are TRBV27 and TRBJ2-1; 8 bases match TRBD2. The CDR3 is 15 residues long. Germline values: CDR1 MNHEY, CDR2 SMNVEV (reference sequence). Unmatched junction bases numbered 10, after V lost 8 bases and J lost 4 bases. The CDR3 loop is CASQEGLEPYNEQFF. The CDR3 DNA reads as TGTGCCAGCCAAGAGGGACTAGAACCTTACAATGAGCAGTTCTTC.

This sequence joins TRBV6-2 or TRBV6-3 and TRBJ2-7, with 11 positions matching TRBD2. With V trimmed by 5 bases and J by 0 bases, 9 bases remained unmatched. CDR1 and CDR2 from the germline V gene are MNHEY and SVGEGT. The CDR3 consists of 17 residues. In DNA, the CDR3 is TGTGCCAGCAGTGAGACTAGCGGGGATTACAGCTCCTACGAGCAGTACTTC. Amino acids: CASSETSGDYSSYEQYF.

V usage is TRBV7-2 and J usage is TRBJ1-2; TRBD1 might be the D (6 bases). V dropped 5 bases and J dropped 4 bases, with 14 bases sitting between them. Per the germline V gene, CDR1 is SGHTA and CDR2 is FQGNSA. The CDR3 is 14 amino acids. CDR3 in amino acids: CASSQQGESYGYTF. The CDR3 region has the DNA TGTGCCAGCAGCCAACAGGGAGAAAGCTATGGCTACACCTTC.

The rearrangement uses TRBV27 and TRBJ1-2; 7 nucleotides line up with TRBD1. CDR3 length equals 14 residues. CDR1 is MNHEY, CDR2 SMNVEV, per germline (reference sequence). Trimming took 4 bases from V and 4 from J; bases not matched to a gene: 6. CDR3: CASSSRGFGYGYTF. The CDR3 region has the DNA TGTGCCAGCAGTTCCAGGGGGTTTGGCTATGGCTACACCTTC.

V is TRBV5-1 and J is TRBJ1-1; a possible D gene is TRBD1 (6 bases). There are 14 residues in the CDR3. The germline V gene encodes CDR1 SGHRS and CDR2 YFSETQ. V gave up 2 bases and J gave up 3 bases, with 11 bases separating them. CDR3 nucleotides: TGCGCCAGCAGCTTCCAGGGGAGCGACACTGAAGCTTTCTTT. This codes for CASSFQGSDTEAFF.

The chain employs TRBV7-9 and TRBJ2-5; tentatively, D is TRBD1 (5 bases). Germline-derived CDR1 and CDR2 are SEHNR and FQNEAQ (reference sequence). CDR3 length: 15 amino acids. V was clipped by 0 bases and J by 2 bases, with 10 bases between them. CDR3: CASSLAVTVQETQYF. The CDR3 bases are TGTGCCAGCAGCTTAGCGGTGACAGTACAAGAGACCCAGTACTTC. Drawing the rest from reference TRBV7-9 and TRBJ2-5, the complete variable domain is DTGVSQNPRHKITKRGQNVTFRCDPISEHNRLYWYRQTLGQGPEFLTYFQNEAQLEKSRLLSDRFSAERPKGSFSTLEIQRTEQGDSAMYLCASSLAVTVQETQYFGPGTRLLVL.

The CDR3 protein is CASSPFLAGEVGEQYF. CDR3 DNA sequence: TGCGCCAGCAGCCCCTTCCTAGCGGGAGAAGTAGGCGAGCAGTACTTC. This sequence joins TRBV5-1 and TRBJ2-7; TRBD2 matches at 10 bases. J was trimmed by 6 bases and V by 4 bases; bases with no gene match: 13. From germline, CDR1 is SGHRS and CDR2 YFSETQ. The CDR3 extends over 16 amino acids. Filled out from reference TRBV5-1 and TRBJ2-7, the complete variable domain reads KAGVTQTPRYLIKTRGQQVTLSCSPISGHRSVSWYQQTPGQGLQFLFEYFSETQRNKGNFPGRFSGRQFSNSRSEMNVSTLELGDSALYLCASSPFLAGEVGEQYFGPGTRLTVT.

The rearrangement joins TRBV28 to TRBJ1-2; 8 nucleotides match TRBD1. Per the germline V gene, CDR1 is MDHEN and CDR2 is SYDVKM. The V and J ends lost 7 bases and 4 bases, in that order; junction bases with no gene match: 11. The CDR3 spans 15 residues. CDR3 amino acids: CASTRQGWRSYGYTF. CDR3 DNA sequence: TGTGCCAGCACGCGACAGGGGTGGCGGAGCTATGGCTACACCTTC.

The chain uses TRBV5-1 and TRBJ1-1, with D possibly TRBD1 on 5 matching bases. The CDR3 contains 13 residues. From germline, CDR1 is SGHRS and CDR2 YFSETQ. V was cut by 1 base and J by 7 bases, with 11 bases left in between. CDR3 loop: CASSLLGDYEAFF. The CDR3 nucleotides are TGCGCCAGCAGCTTGTTAGGGGACTATGAAGCTTTCTTT.

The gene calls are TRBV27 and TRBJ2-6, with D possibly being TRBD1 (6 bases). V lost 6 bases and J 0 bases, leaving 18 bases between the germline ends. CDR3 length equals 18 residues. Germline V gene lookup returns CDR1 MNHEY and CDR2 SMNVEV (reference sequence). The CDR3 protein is CASSFTTGSFSGANVLTF. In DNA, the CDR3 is TGTGCCAGCAGCTTTACAACAGGGTCCTTCTCTGGGGCCAACGTCCTGACTTTC.

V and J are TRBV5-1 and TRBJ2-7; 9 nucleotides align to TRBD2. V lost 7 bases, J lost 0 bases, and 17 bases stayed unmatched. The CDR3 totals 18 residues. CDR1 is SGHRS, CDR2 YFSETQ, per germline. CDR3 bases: TGCGCCAGCGTTGCGAGACTAGCGGACGCAAGGAGCTCCTACGAGCAGTACTTC. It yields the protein CASVARLADARSSYEQYF.

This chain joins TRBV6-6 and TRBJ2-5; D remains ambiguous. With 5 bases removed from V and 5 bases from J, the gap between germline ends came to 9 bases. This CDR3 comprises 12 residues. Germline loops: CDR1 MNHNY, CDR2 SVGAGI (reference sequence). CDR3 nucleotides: TGTGCCAGCAGTCGTCCTCAGGAGACCCAGTACTTC. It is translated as CASSRPQETQYF.

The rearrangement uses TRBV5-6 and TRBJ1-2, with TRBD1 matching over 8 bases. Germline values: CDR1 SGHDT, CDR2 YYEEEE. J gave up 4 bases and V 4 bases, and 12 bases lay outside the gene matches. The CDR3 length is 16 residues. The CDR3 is CASSPDRARSGYGYTF. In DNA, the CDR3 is TGTGCCAGCAGCCCGGACAGGGCCCGGAGTGGCTATGGCTACACCTTC.

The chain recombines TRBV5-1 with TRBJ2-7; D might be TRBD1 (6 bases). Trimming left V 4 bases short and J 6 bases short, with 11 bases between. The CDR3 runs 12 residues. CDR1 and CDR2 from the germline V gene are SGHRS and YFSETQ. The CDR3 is CASSIGQREQYF. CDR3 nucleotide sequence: TGCGCCAGCAGCATAGGACAGCGCGAGCAGTACTTC.

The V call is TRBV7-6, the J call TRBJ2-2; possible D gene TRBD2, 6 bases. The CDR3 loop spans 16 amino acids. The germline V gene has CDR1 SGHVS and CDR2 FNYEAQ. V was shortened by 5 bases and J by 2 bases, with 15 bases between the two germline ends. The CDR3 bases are TGTGCCAGCAGCCCGGTTTCGGGGGTTAACACCGGGGAGCTGTTTTTT. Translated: CASSPVSGVNTGELFF.

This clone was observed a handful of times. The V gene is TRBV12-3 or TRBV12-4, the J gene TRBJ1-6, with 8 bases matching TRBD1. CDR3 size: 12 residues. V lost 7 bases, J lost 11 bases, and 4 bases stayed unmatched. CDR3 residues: CASNRQGTPLHF. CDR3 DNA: TGTGCCAGCAATAGACAGGGGACACCCCTCCACTTT.

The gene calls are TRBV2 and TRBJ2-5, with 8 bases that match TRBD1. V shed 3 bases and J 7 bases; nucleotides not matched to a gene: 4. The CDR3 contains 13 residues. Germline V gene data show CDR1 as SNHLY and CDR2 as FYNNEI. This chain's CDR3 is CASSEVDRGTQYF. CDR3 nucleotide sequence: TGTGCCAGCAGTGAGGTAGACAGGGGGACCCAGTACTTC.